This TCR beta chain emerged from a study of blood T cell repertoires in COVID-19. Study details: Collection of acute and convalescent COVID-19 samples took place in the United States, Italy and Spain.

The participants were between roughly 18 and 100 years old and came from 24 US areas. Participants reported their clinical history, and cohort assignment relied on those reports. In the original processing: Reference gene primer amplification yielded estimated nucleated cell counts. Assay used: immunoSEQ multiplex PCR; TCRdb lists only in-frame clones, some missing. V, J and clone size were drawn from that table, and D and trimming were deduced from the DNA. The sample includes more than 200,000 clones, roughly 89% of them seen just once. CDR1 and CDR2 from the germline V gene are SGHVS and FQNEAQ. The CDR3 is made up of 13 amino acids. Between the trimmed V and J ends, which lost 7 bases and 4 bases, there was a span of 11 bases.

The rearrangement joins TRBV7-8 to TRBJ1-3; no definite D call. Sequencing used PBMCs or T cells enriched from blood (not recorded which). This receptor was obtained from a woman under 40 with acute COVID-19. CDR3 loop: CASIAGRGNTIYF. In DNA form, the CDR3 reads TGTGCCAGCATCGCGGGTAGGGGAAACACCATATATTTT.